The clone carrying this TCR beta chain turned up a few times. The same CDR3 can be traced to other DNA sequences in this sample. The sample originates from a study of blood T cell repertoires in COVID-19. Across the whole study: Spain, Italy and the United States supplied samples that represented acute and convalescent COVID-19. PBMCs, B-cell-depleted T cells, or T cells provided the cDNA or gDNA that made up the material.

Per the study methods: How many nucleated cells were present was estimated from reference gene primer amplification. The method was immunoSEQ multiplex PCR; TCRdb's version includes in-frame clones alone and lacks a portion of them. V, J and clone size are taken as reported in that table, and D and trimming were inferred from the DNA itself. The sample carries 220,000 or so clones, 75% to 90% recorded once. The CDR3 covers 13 residues. V gave up 6 bases and J gave up 1 base, with 9 bases separating them. The germline V gene has CDR1 MNHNY and CDR2 SVGAGI (reference sequence). Seattle patients were enrolled during active infection and followed longitudinally.

The chain uses TRBV6-6 and TRBJ1-1; TRBD1 might be the D (5 bases). The sample was peripheral blood. The sequence came from an elderly woman with COVID-19, enrolled during active disease. CDR3 region: CASSYDRNTEAFF. In nucleotides, the CDR3 is TGTGCCAGCAGCTACGACAGGAACACTGAAGCTTTCTTT.